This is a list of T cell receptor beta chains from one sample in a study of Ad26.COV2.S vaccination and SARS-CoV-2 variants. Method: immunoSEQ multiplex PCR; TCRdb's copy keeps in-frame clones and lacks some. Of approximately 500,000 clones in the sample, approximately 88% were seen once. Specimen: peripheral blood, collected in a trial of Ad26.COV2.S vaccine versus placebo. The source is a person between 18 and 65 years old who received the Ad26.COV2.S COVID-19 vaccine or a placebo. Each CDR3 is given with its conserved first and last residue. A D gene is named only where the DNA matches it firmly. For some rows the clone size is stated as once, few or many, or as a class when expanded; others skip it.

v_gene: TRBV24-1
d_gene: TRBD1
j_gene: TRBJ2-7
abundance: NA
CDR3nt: TGTGCCACCAGTGACTGGAGGACAGGGACCTACGAGCAGTACTTC
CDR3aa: CATSDWRTGTYEQYF

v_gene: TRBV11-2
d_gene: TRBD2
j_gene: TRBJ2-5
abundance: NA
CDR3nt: TGTGCCAGCAGCTTAGTGCGGGGGTCAAGGACCCAGTACTTC
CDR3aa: CASSLVRGSRTQYF

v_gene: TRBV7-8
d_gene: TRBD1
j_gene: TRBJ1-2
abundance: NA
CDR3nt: TGTGCCAGCAGCTTAGCTTCAACAGGGGTCCCCTATGGCTACACCTTC
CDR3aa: CASSLASTGVPYGYTF

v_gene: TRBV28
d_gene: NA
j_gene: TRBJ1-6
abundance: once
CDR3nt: TGTGCCAGCAGGAGCAGCTCCTATAATTCACCCCTCCACTTT
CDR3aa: CASRSSSYNSPLHF

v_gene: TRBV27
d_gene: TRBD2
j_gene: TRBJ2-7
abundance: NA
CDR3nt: TGTGCCAGCAGTTTATCCAAACTAGCGGGAAGTCGCGAGCAGTACTTC
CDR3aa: CASSLSKLAGSREQYF

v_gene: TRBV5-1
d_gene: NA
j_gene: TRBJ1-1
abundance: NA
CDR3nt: TGCGCCAGCAGCTGGGGTGTGGGGGGTAAGAAGGGGAACACTGAAGCTTTCTTT
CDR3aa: CASSWGVGGKKGNTEAFF

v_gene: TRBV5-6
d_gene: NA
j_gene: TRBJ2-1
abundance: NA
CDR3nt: TGTGCCAGCAGCTTGGTTCAGGGGTTCAACGTTGAGCAGTTCTTC
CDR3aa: CASSLVQGFNVEQFF

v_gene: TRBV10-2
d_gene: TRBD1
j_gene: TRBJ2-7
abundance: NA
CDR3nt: TGCGCCAGCGGACAGGGGGAAGGCTACGAGCAGTACTTC
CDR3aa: CASGQGEGYEQYF

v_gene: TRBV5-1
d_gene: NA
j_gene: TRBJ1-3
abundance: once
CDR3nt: TGCGCCAGCAGCTTGTTGTCCATCTCTGGAAACACCATATATTTT
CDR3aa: CASSLLSISGNTIYF

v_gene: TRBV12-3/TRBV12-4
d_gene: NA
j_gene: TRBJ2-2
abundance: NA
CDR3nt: TGTGCCAGCAGTTTACTGCGATCCGGGGAGCTGTTTTTT
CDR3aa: CASSLLRSGELFF

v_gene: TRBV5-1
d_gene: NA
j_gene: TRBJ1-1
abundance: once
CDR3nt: TGCGCCAGCACTCGCCTAGGACCGTCGGACACTGAAGCTTTCTTT
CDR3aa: CASTRLGPSDTEAFF

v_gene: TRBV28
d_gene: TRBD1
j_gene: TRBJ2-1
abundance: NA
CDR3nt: TGTGCCAGCAGTACCGGGTTTGGACAGGGGACCCCCGAGCAGTTCTTC
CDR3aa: CASSTGFGQGTPEQFF

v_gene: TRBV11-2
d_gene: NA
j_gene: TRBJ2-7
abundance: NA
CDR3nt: TGTGCCAGCAGCAATAGGGGTAGTTACGAGCAGTACTTC
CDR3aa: CASSNRGSYEQYF

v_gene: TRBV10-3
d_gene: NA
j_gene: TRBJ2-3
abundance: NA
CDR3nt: TGTGCCATCAGTGAGACCCGGACGGCCCCTAGCACAGATACGCAGTATTTT
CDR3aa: CAISETRTAPSTDTQYF

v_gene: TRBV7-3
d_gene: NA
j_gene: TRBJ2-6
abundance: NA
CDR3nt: TGTGCCAGCAGCCGCGGGACACCCCAGGCCAACGTCCTGACTTTC
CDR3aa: CASSRGTPQANVLTF

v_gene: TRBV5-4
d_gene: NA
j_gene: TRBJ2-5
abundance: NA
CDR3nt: TGTGCCAGCAGCCCTGTGGGGGGTCGCCAAGAGACCCAGTACTTC
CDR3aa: CASSPVGGRQETQYF

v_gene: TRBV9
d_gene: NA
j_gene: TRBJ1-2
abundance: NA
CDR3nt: TGTGCCAGCAGCGTAGCGGAAGGGATGTACGGCTACACCTTC
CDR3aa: CASSVAEGMYGYTF

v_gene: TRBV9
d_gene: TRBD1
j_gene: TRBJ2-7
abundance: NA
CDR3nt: TGTGCCAGCAGCGTAGGGGCGGGACAGGGATCCGAGCAGTACTTC
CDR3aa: CASSVGAGQGSEQYF

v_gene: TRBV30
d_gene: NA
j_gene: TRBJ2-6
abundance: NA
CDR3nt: TGTGCCTGGAGTTTCAGGGGTGGTGCTGGGGCCAACGTCCTGACTTTC
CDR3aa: CAWSFRGGAGANVLTF

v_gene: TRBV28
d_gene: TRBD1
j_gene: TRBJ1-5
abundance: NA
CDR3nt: TGTGCCAGCAGCCCCGGACAGGTATCTCGGCCCCAGCATTTT
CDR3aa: CASSPGQVSRPQHF

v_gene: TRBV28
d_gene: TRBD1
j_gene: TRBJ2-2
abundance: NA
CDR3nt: TGTGCCAGCATCCACTCGGGACAGGCGGCCGGGGAGCTGTTTTTT
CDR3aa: CASIHSGQAAGELFF

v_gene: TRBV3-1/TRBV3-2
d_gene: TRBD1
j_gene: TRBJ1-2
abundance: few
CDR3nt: TGTGCCAGCAGCCAAGGGGGACAGGTGGTCTATGGCTACACCTTC
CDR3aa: CASSQGGQVVYGYTF